This T cell receptor beta chain stems from a study of cytomegalovirus exposure and HLA in healthy donors. Whole-study findings and limits: In terms of immune exposure information, only CMV serostatus was available.

The length of the CDR3 is 14 residues. V was pared by 3 bases and J by 8 bases, with 14 bases between. The V gene's germline CDR1 is MRHNA and CDR2 SNTAGT. PCR involved 60 Vbeta and 13 Jbeta primers. Measured with immunoSEQ multiplex PCR; TCRdb has only the in-frame clones, and not every one. Found here are about 150,000 clones, 75% to 90% of them singletons; the top ten hold 1%. This clone was seen only once. What it recognizes is unknown. This rearrangement joins TRBV6-4 to TRBJ2-1; possibly TRBD2 for D (7 bases). The sequence derives from a boy between 2 and 10 years old in good health and CMV-seronegative. The sequencing sample was made of PBMCs. CDR3 sequence reads: CASSEGGAIDEQFF. CDR3 bases: TGTGCCAGCAGTGAAGGGGGGGCGATCGATGAGCAGTTCTTC.